The rows below give T cell receptor beta chains drawn from one sample of a study of blood T cells in healthy people across ages. TCRdb independently ran MiXCR on the 5' RACE reads; one entry per CDR3 protein. The profile covers 900,000 to 950,000 distinct CDR3 sequences, with roughly 29% appearing a single time and about a tenth taken by the ten largest. These data are also associated with another study on T cells of mothers and their children.

Sequenced: blood. Receptor source: a woman aged 40 to 50 in good health. Both conserved end residues are part of each CDR3. D genes are given only for firm matches. Clone size, where shown, is once, few, many, or a class for clones that have expanded.

TRBD1	TRBV7-4	.	TRBJ2-7	CASSPFCAGQGVGEQYF	TGTGCCAGCAGTCCCTTTTGTGCGGGACAGGGTGTGGGAGAGCAGTACTTC
.	TRBV5-1	.	TRBJ2-2	CASRADGGTGELFF	TGCGCCAGCAGGGCTGATGGGGGAACCGGGGAGCTGTTTTTT
TRBD2	TRBV27	.	TRBJ2-7	CASSLGGGASNEQYF	TGTGCCAGCAGTTTAGGCGGGGGGGCTTCAAACGAGCAGTACTTC
TRBD2	TRBV5-4	.	TRBJ2-3	CASSTGGPGDTQYF	TGTGCCAGCAGTACGGGGGGGCCTGGAGATACGCAGTATTTT
.	TRBV9	.	TRBJ2-5	CACSNAGGLQETRYF	TGTGCCTGCAGCAACGCAGGGGGGCTCCAAGAGACCCGGTACTTC
.	TRBV27	few	TRBJ1-5	CASSPGLGGLQPQHF	TGTGCCAGCAGCCCGGGGCTCGGGGGGCTTCAGCCCCAGCATTTT
.	TRBV6-1	few	TRBJ2-7	CASAMQGSSYEQYF	TGTGCCAGCGCCATGCAGGGTAGCTCCTACGAGCAGTACTTC
.	TRBV7-9	.	TRBJ2-4	CASSSSWFRDAAKNIQYF	TGTGCCAGCAGCTCCTCATGGTTCCGCGATGCCGCCAAAAACATTCAGTACTTC
.	TRBV12-3/TRBV12-4	few	TRBJ2-1	CASSLDGEQFF	TGTGCCAGCAGTTTGGACGGGGAGCAGTTCTTC
.	TRBV15	many	TRBJ1-2	CATSRDLQGWNYGYTF	TGTGCCACCAGCAGAGATCTGCAGGGGTGGAACTATGGCTACACCTTC
.	TRBV11-2	.	TRBJ2-7	CASSLGSSKAKEQYF	TGTGCCAGCAGCTTAGGGTCTAGCAAAGCCAAAGAGCAGTACTTC
TRBD1	TRBV28	many	TRBJ2-7	CASSLAAAGTGPYEQYF	TGTGCCAGCAGTTTAGCAGCGGCGGGGACAGGGCCTTACGAGCAGTACTTC